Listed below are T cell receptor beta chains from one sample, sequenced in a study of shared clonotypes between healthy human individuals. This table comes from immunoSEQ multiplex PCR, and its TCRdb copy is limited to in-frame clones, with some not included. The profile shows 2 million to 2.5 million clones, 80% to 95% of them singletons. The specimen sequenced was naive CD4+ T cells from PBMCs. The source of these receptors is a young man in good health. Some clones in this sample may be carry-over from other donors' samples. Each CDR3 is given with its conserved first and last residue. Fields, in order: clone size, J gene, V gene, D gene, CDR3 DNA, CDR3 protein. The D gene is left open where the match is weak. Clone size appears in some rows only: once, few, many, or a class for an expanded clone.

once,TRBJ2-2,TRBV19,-,TGTGCCAGTAGTATAGCTGGGGTAGTAACCGGGGAGCTGTTTTTT,CASSIAGVVTGELFF
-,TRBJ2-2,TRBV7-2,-,TGTGCCAGCAGCTTGGACAGTCAGAACACCGGGGAGCTGTTTTTT,CASSLDSQNTGELFF
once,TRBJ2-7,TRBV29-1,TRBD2,TGCAGCGTTGAAGGATTAGCGGGCCACTACGAGCAGTACTTC,CSVEGLAGHYEQYF
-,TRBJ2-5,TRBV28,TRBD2,TGTGCCAGCAGTTATAGCGGGATTGCGGAAGAGACCCAGTACTTC,CASSYSGIAEETQYF
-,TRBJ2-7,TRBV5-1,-,TGCGCCAGCAGCCCCCGGGCCAACTACGAGCAGTACTTC,CASSPRANYEQYF
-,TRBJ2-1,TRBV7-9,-,TGTGCCAGCAGCTTAGCGCTCCAGGGACCCTACAATGAGCAGTTCTTC,CASSLALQGPYNEQFF
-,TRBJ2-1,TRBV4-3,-,TGCGCCAGCAGCCAAGATCTAAAAGGACTTGAGCAGTTCTTC,CASSQDLKGLEQFF
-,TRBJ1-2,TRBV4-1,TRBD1,TGCGCCAGCAGCCAACCCGGGACAGGGGGCGGGAAGGGCTACACCTTC,CASSQPGTGGGKGYTF
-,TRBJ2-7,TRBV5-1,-,TGCGCCAGCAGCTTGATTACAGGGAGTTACGAGCAGTACTTC,CASSLITGSYEQYF
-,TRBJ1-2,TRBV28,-,TGTGCCATCCGGCCCGGAATGGACTATGGCTACACCTTC,CAIRPGMDYGYTF
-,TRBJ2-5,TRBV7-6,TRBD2,TGTGCCAGCAGCTCAATCTATGATCGGACTAGAAAAGAAGAGACCCAGTACTTC,CASSSIYDRTRKEETQYF
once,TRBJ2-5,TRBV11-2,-,TGTGCCAGCAGCTTAGCTGTAGTACCCCAAGAGACCCAGTACTTC,CASSLAVVPQETQYF
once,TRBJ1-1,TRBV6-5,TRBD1,TGTGCCAGCAGGAGGACAGGGAAAAGCACTGAAGCTTTCTTT,CASRRTGKSTEAFF
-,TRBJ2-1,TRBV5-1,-,TGCGCCAGCGGGGTAGACTGGAGAAGCTCCTACAATGAGCAGTTCTTC,CASGVDWRSSYNEQFF
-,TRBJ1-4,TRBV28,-,TGTGCCAGCAGTCCCAGGACGGAAAATGAAAAACTGTTTTTT,CASSPRTENEKLFF
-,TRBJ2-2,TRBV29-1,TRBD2,TGCAGCGTTACCCCTAGCGGGAACACCGGGGAGCTGTTTTTT,CSVTPSGNTGELFF